This TCR beta chain was profiled in a study of blood T cell repertoires in COVID-19. This clone has just one count. Per the original methods: Estimates of nucleated cell counts were drawn from the amplification of reference gene primers. Produced via immunoSEQ multiplex PCR; TCRdb's table is partial and in-frame only. Clone size and V and J calls were adopted from that table, with D and trimming inferred from the DNA. This sample carries about 110,000 clones, around 83% of them seen once, and the ten largest clones take 2.1%. J gave up 3 bases and V 0 bases, and 0 bases lay outside the gene matches. The CDR3 runs 14 residues. CDR1 is SGDLS and CDR2 is YYNGEE in the germline V gene.

The chain carries TRBV9 and TRBJ2-1, with TRBD1 matching over 7 bases. The clonotype was recovered from a human donor in a cohort sampled during active COVID-19. Source material: peripheral blood. The CDR3 coding sequence is TGTGCCAGCAGCGTAGGGGACAGCTACAATGAGCAGTTCTTC. This codes for CASSVGDSYNEQFF. Looking up the rest from reference TRBV9 and TRBJ2-1 gives the full variable domain: DSGVTQTPKHLITATGQRVTLRCSPRSGDLSVYWYQQSLDQGLQFLIQYYNGEERAKGNILERFSAQQFPDLHSELNLSSLELGDSALYFCASSVGDSYNEQFFGPGTRLTVL.